This T cell receptor (beta chain) was identified during a study of cytomegalovirus exposure and HLA in healthy donors. Study background: Out of about 180 million T cells, an earlier analysis found over 100 million unique TCR beta sequences in total. General study findings and limits: Roughly uniform sequencing depth across donors was assumed, possibly incorrectly.

On this clone itself: What it binds is not known.

The CDR3 length is 16 residues. Trimming removed 4 bases from V and 5 bases from J, with 19 bases in between. From germline, CDR1 is SGHDT and CDR2 YYEEEE. In the PCR, 60 Vbeta and 13 Jbeta primers were used. Profiling relied on immunoSEQ multiplex PCR, and the TCRdb table lists in-frame clones only, not all of them. The repertoire consists of approximately 190,000 clones, with roughly 73% occurring once and the leading ten covering less than 2%. This chain links TRBV5-6 with TRBJ1-3; possibly TRBD1 for D (5 bases). This receptor was taken from a woman aged 25-40 years in good health and CMV-seronegative. Source material: PBMCs. This CDR3 reads CASSRWGESTRNTIYF. CDR3 in DNA: TGTGCCAGCAGCCGATGGGGGGAGTCGACTAGAAACACCATATATTTT.